This T cell receptor beta chain was sequenced in a study of T cells expressing NK-cell markers. About the research overall: Obtained from sorted CD3+CD56+NKG2C+, CD3+CD56+NKG2C- and CD3+CD56-NKG2C+ T cells were the TCR beta repertoires.

Concerning this clonotype: The antigen is not known.

Regarding the study as a whole: Clones of NKG2C+ T cells that had expanded were of unclear HCMV specificity. For about six donors, the dominant NKG2C+ clonotypes made up about 1.0-8% of their CD8+ T cells.

The CDR3 sequence is 12 residues long. The germline V gene encodes CDR1 SGHDN and CDR2 FVKESK. cDNA encoding TCR beta was synthesized via 5'RACE template switching incorporating UMIs. Following a re-call of the 5' RACE reads, TCRdb has one entry per CDR3 protein and lacks DNA. This table holds some 600,000 distinct CDR3 sequences. The sequenced sample was blood T cells: a sorted CD56 or NKG2C T cell subset, CD4+ or CD8+ T cells, or bulk PBMC T cells (not recorded which). The sequence came from a man aged 18 to 29 in good health. The V call is TRBV14, the J call TRBJ1-1. The CDR3: CASSQDTTEAFF. Looking up the rest from reference TRBV14 and TRBJ1-1 gives the full variable domain: EAGVTQFPSHSVIEKGQTVTLRCDPISGHDNLYWYRRVMGKEIKFLLHFVKESKQDESGMPNNRFLAERTGGTYSTLKVQPAELEDSGVYFCASSQDTTEAFFGQGTRLTVV.